Listed below are T cell receptor beta chains from one sample, sequenced in a study of shared clonotypes between healthy human individuals. The table came from immunoSEQ multiplex PCR; TCRdb's copy has only in-frame clones and leaves some out. The sample lists over a million clones; about 80% were seen once. The sequencing input was memory CD4+ T cells sorted from blood. The source of these receptors is a man aged 18 to 29 in good health. Both conserved end residues are part of each CDR3. A D gene is named only where the DNA matches it firmly. The listing skips clone size in some rows; elsewhere it reads once, few, many or a size class.

clone size,V gene,D gene,J gene,CDR3 protein,CDR3 DNA
-,TRBV2,-,TRBJ1-3,CASSLQVSDTGNTIYF,TGTGCCAGCAGTCTACAGGTATCTGATACTGGAAACACCATATATTTT
-,TRBV11-2,TRBD2,TRBJ2-7,CASSLSGLAGGREQYF,TGTGCCAGCAGCTTAAGCGGACTAGCGGGGGGGCGAGAGCAGTACTTC
-,TRBV18,TRBD2,TRBJ2-2,CASSPRLAGDRTGELFF,TGTGCCAGCTCGCCAAGACTAGCGGGAGATCGAACCGGGGAGCTGTTTTTT
-,TRBV15,TRBD1,TRBJ1-6,CATSRGLDRADSPLHF,TGTGCCACCAGCAGAGGTCTGGACAGGGCGGATTCACCCCTCCACTTT
-,TRBV15,-,TRBJ2-2,CATSRGAGLSTGELFF,TGTGCCACCAGCAGAGGGGCGGGGTTGTCCACCGGGGAGCTGTTTTTT
-,TRBV7-9,TRBD1,TRBJ2-5,CASRAFGQGGETQYF,TGTGCCAGCAGAGCTTTCGGACAGGGAGGAGAGACCCAGTACTTC
-,TRBV30,TRBD1,TRBJ1-2,CAWRTQGIQYGYTF,TGTGCCTGGAGGACACAGGGGATACAGTATGGCTACACCTTC
-,TRBV7-2,-,TRBJ1-2,CASSLSQVPNYGYTF,TGTGCCAGCAGCTTGAGCCAGGTACCCAACTATGGCTACACCTTC
-,TRBV6-6,-,TRBJ1-2,CASSYSAGRGYGYTF,TGTGCCAGCAGTTACTCTGCGGGGAGGGGCTATGGCTACACCTTC
once,TRBV15,-,TRBJ1-5,CATSRGDPGGNQPQHF,TGTGCCACCAGCAGAGGGGATCCGGGGGGCAATCAGCCCCAGCATTTT
-,TRBV11-2,TRBD1,TRBJ2-3,CASSLDRGTQYF,TGTGCCAGCAGCCTTGACAGGGGGACGCAGTATTTT
few,TRBV7-2,-,TRBJ2-2,CASSLIANTGELFF,TGTGCCAGCAGCTTAATCGCGAACACCGGGGAGCTGTTTTTT
-,TRBV9,-,TRBJ1-1,CASSGFGGNTEAFF,TGTGCCAGCAGCGGCTTTGGGGGGAACACTGAAGCTTTCTTT
few,TRBV29-1,TRBD2,TRBJ2-3,CSVRLAGGLGTDTQYF,TGCAGCGTACGACTAGCGGGAGGCTTAGGCACAGATACGCAGTATTTT